The 28 T cell receptor beta chains reported below all come from one sample, sequenced in a study of response to subunit inactivated influenza vaccine. Using its own MiXCR run on the RT-PCR reads, TCRdb lists one record per CDR3 protein. The sample lists almost 250,000 distinct CDR3 sequences; 12% were seen once. This sample comprised non-naive T cells sorted from PBMCs, obtained 14 to 15 days before vaccination. The receptors stem from a man aged 45-65 years who received an inactivated influenza vaccine.

The genes are TRBV7-9 and TRBJ2-5, with D possibly matching TRBD1 (5 bases). The germline gives CDR1 SEHNR, CDR2 FQNEAQ (reference sequence). The V and J ends lost 1 base and 2 bases respectively, with 11 bases between them. CDR3 length: 15 amino acids. In DNA, the CDR3 is TGTGCCAGCAGCTTAGACAGGCATATACAAGAGACCCAGTACTTC. This sequence encodes CASSLDRHIQETQYF.

This chain links TRBV2 with TRBJ2-3; weak D call: TRBD2 (6 bases). V lost 5 bases, J lost 0 bases, and 15 bases lay in between. CDR1 is SNHLY and CDR2 is FYNNEI in the germline V gene. CDR3 length: 16 residues. This CDR3 reads CASSKNPGLSTDTQYF. Written as DNA, the CDR3 is TGTGCCAGCAGTAAAAATCCGGGACTTAGCACAGATACGCAGTATTTT.

This rearrangement joins TRBV6-5 to TRBJ1-2; D call uncertain. Germline lookup yields CDR1 MNHEY and CDR2 SVGAGI. Trimming stripped 0 bases from V and 8 bases from J, with 10 bases between. The CDR3 consists of 13 residues. The CDR3 coding sequence is TGTGCCAGCAGTTACTCCGCGTGGAAAGGCTACACCTTC. Translated: CASSYSAWKGYTF.

The chain joins TRBV3-1 to TRBJ2-1; 13 positions agree with TRBD2. Germline V gene data show CDR1 as LGHDT and CDR2 as YNNKEL (reference sequence). CDR3 length: 18 amino acids. Trimming took 1 base from V and 4 from J; bases not matched to a gene: 7. The CDR3 DNA reads TGTGCCAGCAGCCAAGGCTATGTGACTAGCGGGAGGTACAATGAGCAGTTCTTC. Its translation is CASSQGYVTSGRYNEQFF.

V and J are TRBV3-1 and TRBJ2-5; unclear D gene. Looked up from germline, CDR1 is LGHDT and CDR2 is YNNKEL (reference sequence). The CDR3 runs 14 residues. With 4 bases removed from V and 5 bases from J, the gap between germline ends came to 14 bases. The CDR3, as DNA: TGTGCCAGCAGCCCCCGGCAGGTGGGGGAGACCCAGTACTTC. It yields the protein CASSPRQVGETQYF.

The genes are TRBV3-1 and TRBJ2-6, with D possibly being TRBD1 or TRBD2 (5 bases each). In germline, CDR1 is LGHDT, CDR2 YNNKEL (reference sequence). The V and J ends lost 2 bases and 2 bases respectively, with 10 bases between them. CDR3 length: 16 residues. This chain's CDR3 is CASSQYEGPGANVLTF. In DNA form, the CDR3 reads TGTGCCAGCAGCCAATATGAGGGACCTGGGGCCAACGTCCTGACTTTC.

The chain links TRBV20-1 to TRBJ2-7; 13 bases match TRBD2. With V trimmed by 3 bases and J by 2 bases, 7 bases remained unmatched. Germline V lookup: CDR1 DFQATT, CDR2 SNEGSKA (reference sequence). The CDR3 is 16 residues long. CDR3 sequence (DNA): TGCAGTGCTAGGGGGACTAGCGGGGATCGGACCTACGAGCAGTACTTC. Translated: CSARGTSGDRTYEQYF.

This clonotype was detected ten times or more. V is TRBV5-1 and J is TRBJ2-2, with D hard to call. Trimming took 4 bases from V and 6 from J, leaving 7 bases between them. Germline values: CDR1 SGHRS, CDR2 YFSETQ. This CDR3 has 12 amino acids. The CDR3 sequence: CASSQDPGELFF. For the CDR3, the DNA is TGCGCCAGCAGCCAAGACCCCGGGGAGCTGTTTTTT.

This chain connects TRBV7-9 to TRBJ1-3; no reliable D call. V was pared by 0 bases and J by 0 bases, with 9 bases between. This CDR3 is 16 amino acids long. Germline lookup yields CDR1 SEHNR and CDR2 FQNEAQ (reference sequence). For the CDR3, the DNA is TGTGCCAGCAGCTTAGCGCTCGGGATCTCTGGAAACACCATATATTTT. Encoded protein: CASSLALGISGNTIYF.

The chain carries TRBV6-2 or TRBV6-3 and TRBJ2-1; 10 bases agree with TRBD2. Germline V gives CDR1 MNHEY, CDR2 SVGEGT. The CDR3 consists of 15 residues. The V gene end was trimmed by 5 bases and the J gene end by 6 bases; junction bases not matched to a gene: 7. This CDR3 is CASSRLAGVANEQFF. CDR3 nucleotides: TGTGCCAGCAGTAGACTAGCGGGCGTCGCCAATGAGCAGTTCTTC.

This clonotype has more than one count but fewer than ten. V and J are TRBV12-3 or TRBV12-4 and TRBJ1-2; 9 bases match TRBD1. The CDR3 length is 15 residues. The J segment lost 4 bases and the V segment lost 5 bases, leaving 8 bases of the junction unmatched. CDR3 DNA sequence: TGTGCCAGCAGTCCGACAGGGGGAACAGGCTATGGCTACACCTTC. Translation: CASSPTGGTGYGYTF.

This clonotype was counted a few times. The V and J genes are TRBV6-1 and TRBJ2-6; 9 bases fit TRBD1. The germline gives CDR1 MNHNS, CDR2 SASEGT. Germline trimming cut 4 bases from V and 5 bases from J; bases unmatched to any gene: 9. The CDR3 extends over 17 amino acids. CDR3 amino acids: CASSVGQGIFRANVLTF. The CDR3 DNA is TGTGCCAGCAGTGTAGGACAGGGGATTTTTAGGGCCAACGTCCTGACTTTC.

The chain employs TRBV20-1 and TRBJ1-5, with TRBD1 matching over 8 bases. CDR1 and CDR2 from the germline V gene are DFQATT and SNEGSKA (reference sequence). The CDR3 consists of 14 residues. With 1 base clipped from V and 6 bases from J, the junction kept 5 bases outside the gene matches. This chain's CDR3 is CSARVAGGTQPQHF. The CDR3 DNA sequence: TGCAGTGCTAGAGTAGCAGGGGGCACTCAGCCCCAGCATTTT.

This clonotype has more than one count but fewer than ten. The rearrangement joins TRBV12-3 or TRBV12-4 to TRBJ2-1, with D possibly matching TRBD1 (5 bases). Between the trimmed V and J ends, which lost 2 bases and 3 bases, there was a span of 11 bases. The CDR3 spans 15 residues. The CDR3 loop reads CASSLYLTGYNEQFF. In DNA form, the CDR3 reads TGTGCCAGCAGTTTATACCTAACAGGCTACAATGAGCAGTTCTTC.

The J gene is TRBJ2-7, the V gene TRBV28; no reliable D call. Germline values: CDR1 MDHEN, CDR2 SYDVKM. CDR3 length: 14 residues. The V gene lost 6 bases and the J gene lost 3 bases, with 15 bases spanning the gap. In nucleotides, the CDR3 is TGTGCCAGCAGGCCTCCCCACGATGTCTACGAGCAGTACTTC. Translation: CASRPPHDVYEQYF.

As concerns this clonotype: At one boundary the junction diverges from the germline segment, which might be a read error. The chain links TRBV7-2 to TRBJ1-6, with D perhaps TRBD1 (5 bases). CDR1 SGHTA and CDR2 FQGNSA come from the germline V gene. The CDR3 loop spans 15 amino acids. CDR3 residues: CASSLVGGYSSPLHF. CDR3 sequence (DNA): TGTGCCAGCAGCTTAGTCGGGGGGTATAGTTCACCCCTCCACTTT.

The chain recombines TRBV9 with TRBJ1-1, with D possibly TRBD1 on 5 matching bases. Germline assignment: CDR1 SGDLS and CDR2 YYNGEE. This CDR3 region has 17 residues. The V gene lost 0 bases and the J gene lost 0 bases, with 15 bases spanning the gap. The CDR3 loop is CASSVAPVGTVNTEAFF. CDR3 DNA: TGTGCCAGCAGCGTAGCCCCCGTCGGGACCGTGAACACTGAAGCTTTCTTT. The complete variable domain, with remaining parts taken from reference TRBV9 and TRBJ1-1, reads DSGVTQTPKHLITATGQRVTLRCSPRSGDLSVYWYQQSLDQGLQFLIQYYNGEERAKGNILERFSAQQFPDLHSELNLSSLELGDSALYFCASSVAPVGTVNTEAFFGQGTRLTVV.

This chain connects TRBV3-1 to TRBJ2-7; D not certain. The ends were cut back, 4 bases at V and 2 bases at J, with 12 bases in the middle. The germline CDR1 and CDR2 sequences are LGHDT and YNNKEL (reference sequence). There are 14 residues in the CDR3. The CDR3 here is CASSRNSLAYEQYF. In DNA form, the CDR3 reads TGTGCCAGCAGCCGTAATTCGTTGGCCTACGAGCAGTACTTC.

At least ten counts were recorded for this clonotype. The chain links TRBV6-2 or TRBV6-3 to TRBJ2-7; 10 bases line up with TRBD2. The trim removed 2 bases at V and 7 bases at J, leaving 11 bases unmatched. The CDR3 runs to 16 residues. Per germline, CDR1 MNHEY and CDR2 SVGEGT. CDR3 residues: CASSYPSGSPFWEQYF. CDR3 nucleotides: TGTGCCAGCAGTTACCCTAGCGGGAGCCCCTTCTGGGAGCAGTACTTC.

The rearrangement links TRBV7-2 to TRBJ1-5; possible D gene TRBD1, 6 bases. CDR1 and CDR2 (germline): SGHTA, FQGNSA. V was cut by 2 bases and J by 7 bases, with 15 bases left in between. The CDR3 consists of 15 residues. CDR3 bases: TGTGCCAGCAGCTTATACGCCAGGGGACGACAGCCCCAGCATTTT. Its protein is CASSLYARGRQPQHF.

The chain is built from TRBV7-2 and TRBJ2-7; D is unresolved. The CDR3 totals 15 residues. Germline CDR1 and CDR2: SGHTA and FQGNSA. The V gene lost 1 base and the J gene lost 2 bases, with 12 bases spanning the gap. The CDR3 nucleotides are TGTGCCAGCAGCTTAGGCGTCGGTACCGCCTACGAGCAGTACTTC. Protein product: CASSLGVGTAYEQYF. Complete variable domain (other parts from reference TRBV7-2 and TRBJ2-7): GAGVSQSPSNKVTEKGKDVELRCDPISGHTALYWYRQSLGQGLEFLIYFQGNSAPDKSGLPSDRFSAERTGGSVSTLTIQRTQQEDSAVYLCASSLGVGTAYEQYFGPGTRLTVT.

This clonotype has only a few counts. V gene TRBV27 combines with J gene TRBJ2-2; 8 bases align to TRBD2. V trimming: 6 bases; J trimming: 7 bases; junction bases outside the gene matches: 7. The CDR3 totals 14 residues. The germline CDR1 and CDR2 sequences are MNHEY and SMNVEV (reference sequence). CDR3 coding DNA: TGTGCCAGCAGCTCCCGTCGGGGGGGCGGGGAGCTGTTTTTT. It is translated as CASSSRRGGGELFF.

This clonotype was seen more than once but under ten times. This chain connects TRBV5-1 to TRBJ2-7; a possible D gene is TRBD1 (6 bases). The V and J ends lost 3 bases and 0 bases respectively, with 13 bases between them. This CDR3 comprises 15 residues. The V gene's germline CDR1 is SGHRS and CDR2 YFSETQ. The CDR3 sequence: CASSSGQPPSYEQYF. Here the CDR3 DNA reads TGCGCCAGCAGCTCAGGACAGCCACCCTCCTACGAGCAGTACTTC. Complete variable domain (other parts from reference TRBV5-1 and TRBJ2-7): KAGVTQTPRYLIKTRGQQVTLSCSPISGHRSVSWYQQTPGQGLQFLFEYFSETQRNKGNFPGRFSGRQFSNSRSEMNVSTLELGDSALYLCASSSGQPPSYEQYFGPGTRLTVT.

This clonotype was recorded a few times. This chain uses TRBV4-2 with TRBJ2-3; D perhaps matches TRBD2 (5 bases). This CDR3 region has 16 residues. Germline CDR1 and CDR2: LGHNA and YNFKEQ. V shed 4 bases and J shed 6 bases, with 20 bases lying between them. CDR3 protein: CASSLSGSATTDTQYF. The CDR3 bases are TGTGCCAGCAGCCTCTCGGGTAGCGCCACAACCGATACGCAGTATTTT.

This clonotype was observed many times. V usage is TRBV20-1 and J usage is TRBJ1-4; D is unresolved. Germline V lookup: CDR1 DFQATT, CDR2 SNEGSKA (reference sequence). The V gene lost 5 bases and the J gene lost 8 bases, with 15 bases spanning the gap. The CDR3 has 13 amino acids. CDR3 in amino acids: CSAPSNPGEKLFF. The DNA for the CDR3 is TGCAGTGCTCCGTCCAATCCGGGGGAAAAACTGTTTTTT.

Many counts were recorded for this clonotype. The chain combines TRBV18 with TRBJ2-1, with D unclear. V lost 1 base, J lost 3 bases, and 7 bases lay in between. The CDR3 consists of 14 residues. Germline V gene sequence: CDR1 KGHSH, CDR2 LQKENI. For the CDR3, the DNA is TGTGCCAGCTCACCACAGGGCAACTACAATGAGCAGTTCTTC. Its protein product is CASSPQGNYNEQFF.

This chain uses TRBV18 with TRBJ2-5; 9 nucleotides align to TRBD2. V lost 3 bases and J lost 7; bases outside the gene matches: 15. Germline CDR1 reads KGHSH; CDR2 reads LQKENI. This CDR3 region has 17 residues. The CDR3 DNA reads TGTGCCAGCTCACCGGAATTGCAGACTAGCGGACTGGGGACCCAGTACTTC. The encoded protein is CASSPELQTSGLGTQYF.

This clonotype was detected only a few times. The chain has TRBV27 and TRBJ2-1; tentatively, D is TRBD2 (6 bases). Deletions cut 8 bases from V and 1 base from J, with 6 bases between. The V gene's germline CDR1 is MNHEY and CDR2 SMNVEV (reference sequence). The CDR3 totals 12 residues. CDR3 loop: CASGTSYNEQFF. The CDR3 DNA follows: TGTGCCAGCGGGACTTCCTACAATGAGCAGTTCTTC.